This TCR beta chain derives from a study of cytomegalovirus exposure and HLA in healthy donors. Overall study findings and caveats: The likely explanation for a cluster of highly shared sequence variants was sequencing artifact.

V shed 5 bases, J shed 8 bases, and the junction held 4 bases outside the gene matches. Per germline, CDR1 MNHNS and CDR2 SASEGT. The CDR3 spans 14 residues. 60 Vbeta and 13 Jbeta primers were used in PCR. Sequencing was performed with immunoSEQ multiplex PCR; in TCRdb, only in-frame clones are kept and a portion is missing. The sample lists some 130,000 clones; less than 10% were seen once. Details on this clone: Its antigen is unknown.

Sequencing was performed on PBMCs. The chain employs TRBV6-1 and TRBJ2-1; 12 bases fit TRBD2. This TCR derives from a man aged 45-65 years in good health and CMV-seronegative. The CDR3 DNA is TGTGCCAGCAGTCTAGCGGGAGGGCCCTATGAGCAGTTCTTC. Translated: CASSLAGGPYEQFF.